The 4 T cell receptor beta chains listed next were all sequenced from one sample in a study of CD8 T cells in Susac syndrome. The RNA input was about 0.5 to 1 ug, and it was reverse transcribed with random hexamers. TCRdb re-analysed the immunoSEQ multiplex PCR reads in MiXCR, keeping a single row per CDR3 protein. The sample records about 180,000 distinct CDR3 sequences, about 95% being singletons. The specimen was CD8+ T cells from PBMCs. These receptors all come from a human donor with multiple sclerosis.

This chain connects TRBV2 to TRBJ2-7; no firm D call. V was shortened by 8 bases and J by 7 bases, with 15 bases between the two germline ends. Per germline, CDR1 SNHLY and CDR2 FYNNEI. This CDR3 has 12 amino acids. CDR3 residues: CASLGQHGEQYF. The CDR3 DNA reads TGTGCCAGCTTGGGCCAGCACGGGGAGCAGTACTTC. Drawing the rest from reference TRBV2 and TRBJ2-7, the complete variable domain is EPEVTQTPSHQVTQMGQEVILRCVPISNHLYFYWYRQILGQKVEFLVSFYNNEISEKSEIFDDQFSVERPDGSNFTLKIRSTKLEDSAMYFCASLGQHGEQYFGPGTRLTVT.

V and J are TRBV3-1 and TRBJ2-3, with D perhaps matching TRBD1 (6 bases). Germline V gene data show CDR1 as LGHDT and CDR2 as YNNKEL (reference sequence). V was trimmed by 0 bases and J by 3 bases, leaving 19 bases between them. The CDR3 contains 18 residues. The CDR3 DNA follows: TGTGCCAGCAGCCAAGATACGTGGGCAGGGGACGGGACAGATACGCAGTATTTT. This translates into CASSQDTWAGDGTDTQYF.

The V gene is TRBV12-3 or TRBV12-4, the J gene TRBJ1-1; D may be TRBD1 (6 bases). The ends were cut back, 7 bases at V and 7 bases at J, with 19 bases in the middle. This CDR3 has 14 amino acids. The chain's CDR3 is CASNQLQGGGEAFF. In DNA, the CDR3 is TGTGCCAGCAACCAGCTCCAGGGAGGGGGTGAAGCTTTCTTT.

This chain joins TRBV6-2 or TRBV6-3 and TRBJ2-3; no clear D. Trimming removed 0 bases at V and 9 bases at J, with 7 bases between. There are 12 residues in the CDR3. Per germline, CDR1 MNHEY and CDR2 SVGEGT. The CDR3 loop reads CASSYSPGTQYF. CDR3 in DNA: TGTGCCAGCAGTTACTCCCCGGGCACGCAGTATTTT.